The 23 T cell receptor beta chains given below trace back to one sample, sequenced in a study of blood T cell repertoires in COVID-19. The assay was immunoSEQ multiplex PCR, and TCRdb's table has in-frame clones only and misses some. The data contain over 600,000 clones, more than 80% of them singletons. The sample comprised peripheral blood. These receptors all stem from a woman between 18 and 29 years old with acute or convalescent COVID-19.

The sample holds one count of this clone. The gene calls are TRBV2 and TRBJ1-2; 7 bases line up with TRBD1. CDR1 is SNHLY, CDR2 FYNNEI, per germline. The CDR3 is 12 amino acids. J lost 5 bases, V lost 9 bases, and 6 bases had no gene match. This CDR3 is CARTTGSYGYTF. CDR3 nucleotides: TGTGCCAGGACGACAGGGTCGTATGGCTACACCTTC.

The CDR3: CASSQGLALVGELFF. DNA for the CDR3: TGTGCCAGCAGCCAGGGACTAGCACTAGTCGGGGAGCTGTTTTTT. The gene calls are TRBV4-2 and TRBJ2-2; 9 bases are a match to TRBD2. Germline V gene data show CDR1 as LGHNA and CDR2 as YNFKEQ. J was trimmed by 7 bases and V by 3 bases; bases with no gene match: 6. This CDR3 spans 15 amino acids.

CDR3 protein: CATVPRGGTTGELFF. DNA of the CDR3: TGTGCCACCGTGCCTCGGGGGGGGACCACCGGGGAGCTGTTTTTT. This chain connects TRBV6-5 to TRBJ2-2; 8 positions match TRBD2. Germline assignment: CDR1 MNHEY and CDR2 SVGAGI. J gave up 4 bases and V 10 bases, and 11 bases lay outside the gene matches. The CDR3 is 15 residues long.

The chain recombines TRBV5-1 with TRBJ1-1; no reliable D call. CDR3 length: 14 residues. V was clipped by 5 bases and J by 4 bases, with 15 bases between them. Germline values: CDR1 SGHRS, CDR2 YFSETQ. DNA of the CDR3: TGCGCCAGCAGTGCGGGAGGGAGGTCCACTGAAGCTTTCTTT. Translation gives CASSAGGRSTEAFF. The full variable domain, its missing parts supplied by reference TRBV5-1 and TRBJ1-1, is KAGVTQTPRYLIKTRGQQVTLSCSPISGHRSVSWYQQTPGQGLQFLFEYFSETQRNKGNFPGRFSGRQFSNSRSEMNVSTLELGDSALYLCASSAGGRSTEAFFGQGTRLTVV.

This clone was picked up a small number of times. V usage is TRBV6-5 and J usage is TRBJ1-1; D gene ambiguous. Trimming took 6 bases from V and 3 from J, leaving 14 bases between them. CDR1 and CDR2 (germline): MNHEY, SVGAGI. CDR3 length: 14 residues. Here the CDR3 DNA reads TGTGCCAGCAGACGACCGGGAACTGACACTGAAGCTTTCTTT. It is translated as CASRRPGTDTEAFF.

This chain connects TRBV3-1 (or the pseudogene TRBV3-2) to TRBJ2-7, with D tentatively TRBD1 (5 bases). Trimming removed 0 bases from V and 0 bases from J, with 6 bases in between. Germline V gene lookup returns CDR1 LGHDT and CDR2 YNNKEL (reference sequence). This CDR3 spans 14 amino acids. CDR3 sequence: CASSQDTGSYEQYF. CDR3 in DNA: TGTGCCAGCAGCCAAGATACAGGCTCCTACGAGCAGTACTTC.

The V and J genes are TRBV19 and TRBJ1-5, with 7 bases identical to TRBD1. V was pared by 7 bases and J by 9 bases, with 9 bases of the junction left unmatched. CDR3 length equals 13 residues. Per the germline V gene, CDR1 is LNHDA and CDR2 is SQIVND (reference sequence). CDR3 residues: CASTSTGIGPQHF. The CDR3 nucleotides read TGTGCCAGTACCTCGACAGGGATTGGGCCCCAGCATTTT.

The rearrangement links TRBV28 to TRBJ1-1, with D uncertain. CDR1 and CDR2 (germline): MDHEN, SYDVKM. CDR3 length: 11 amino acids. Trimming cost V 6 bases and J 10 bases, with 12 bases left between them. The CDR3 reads CASRDTGLAFF. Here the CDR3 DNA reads TGTGCCAGCAGGGATACGGGGTTAGCTTTCTTT.

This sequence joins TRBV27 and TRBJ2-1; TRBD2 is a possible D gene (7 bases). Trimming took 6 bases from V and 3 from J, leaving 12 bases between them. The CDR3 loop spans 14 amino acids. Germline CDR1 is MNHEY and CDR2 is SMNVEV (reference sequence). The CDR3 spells CASRRGAFYNEQFF. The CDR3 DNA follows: TGTGCCAGCAGACGGGGGGCTTTCTACAATGAGCAGTTCTTC.

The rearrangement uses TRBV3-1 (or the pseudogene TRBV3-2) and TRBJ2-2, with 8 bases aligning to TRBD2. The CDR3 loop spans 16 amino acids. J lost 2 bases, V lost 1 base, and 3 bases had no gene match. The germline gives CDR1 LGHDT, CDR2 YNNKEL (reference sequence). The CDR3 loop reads CASSQVTSGNTGELFF. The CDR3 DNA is TGTGCCAGCAGCCAAGTAACTAGCGGCAACACCGGGGAGCTGTTTTTT.

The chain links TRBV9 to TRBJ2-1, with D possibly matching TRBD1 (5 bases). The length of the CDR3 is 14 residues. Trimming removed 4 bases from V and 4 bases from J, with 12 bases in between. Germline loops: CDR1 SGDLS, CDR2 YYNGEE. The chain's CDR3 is CASSLGAPYNEQFF. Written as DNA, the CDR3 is TGTGCCAGCAGCCTTGGGGCTCCATACAATGAGCAGTTCTTC.

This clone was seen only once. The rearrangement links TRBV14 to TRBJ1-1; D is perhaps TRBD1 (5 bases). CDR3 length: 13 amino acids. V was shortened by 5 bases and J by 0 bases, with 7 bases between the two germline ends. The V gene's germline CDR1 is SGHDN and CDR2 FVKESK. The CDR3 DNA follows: TGTGCCAGCAGCAAGGGGTTGAACACTGAAGCTTTCTTT. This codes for CASSKGLNTEAFF.

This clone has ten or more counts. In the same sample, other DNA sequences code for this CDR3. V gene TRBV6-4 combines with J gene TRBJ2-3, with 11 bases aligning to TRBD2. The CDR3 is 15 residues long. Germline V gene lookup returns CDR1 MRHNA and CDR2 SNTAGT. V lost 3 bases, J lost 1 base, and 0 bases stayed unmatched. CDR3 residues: CASSETSGGTDTQYF. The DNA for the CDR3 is TGTGCCAGCAGTGAGACTAGCGGGGGCACAGATACGCAGTATTTT.

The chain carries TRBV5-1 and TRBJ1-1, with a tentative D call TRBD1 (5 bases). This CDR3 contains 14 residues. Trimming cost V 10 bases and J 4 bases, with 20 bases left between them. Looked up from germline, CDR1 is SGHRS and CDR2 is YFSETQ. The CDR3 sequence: CAAPTGLPITEAFF. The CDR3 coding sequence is TGCGCCGCGCCCACAGGACTACCGATCACTGAAGCTTTCTTT.

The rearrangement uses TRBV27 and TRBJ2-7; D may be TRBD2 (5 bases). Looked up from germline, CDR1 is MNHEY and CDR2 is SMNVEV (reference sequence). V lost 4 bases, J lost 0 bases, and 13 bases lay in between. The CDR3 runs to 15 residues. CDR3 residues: CASSSAAGNSYEQYF. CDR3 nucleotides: TGTGCCAGCAGTTCCGCCGCCGGGAACTCCTACGAGCAGTACTTC.

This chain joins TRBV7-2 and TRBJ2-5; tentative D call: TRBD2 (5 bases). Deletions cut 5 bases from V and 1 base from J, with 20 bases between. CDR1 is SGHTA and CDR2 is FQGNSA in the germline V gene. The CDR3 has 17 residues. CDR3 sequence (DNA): TGTGCCAGCAGCCCCCTGTGGGCCCACCGGGGCCAAGAGACCCAGTACTTC. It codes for CASSPLWAHRGQETQYF.

The CDR3 region is CASSQGQGEVSNQPQHF. In DNA form, the CDR3 reads TGTGCCAGCAGCCAGGGACAGGGGGAAGTTAGCAATCAGCCCCAGCATTTT. The genes are TRBV3-1 (or the pseudogene TRBV3-2) and TRBJ1-5, with 11 bases that match TRBD1. V was pared by 3 bases and J by 0 bases, with 4 bases of the junction left unmatched. Germline CDR1 LGHDT, CDR2 YNNKEL (reference sequence). CDR3 size: 17 residues.

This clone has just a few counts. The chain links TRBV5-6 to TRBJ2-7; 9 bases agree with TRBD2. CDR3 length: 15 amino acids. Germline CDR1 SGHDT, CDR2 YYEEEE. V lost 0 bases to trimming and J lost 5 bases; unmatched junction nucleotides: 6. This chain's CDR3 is CASSLVGGGADEQYF. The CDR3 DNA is TGTGCCAGCAGCTTGGTTGGCGGGGGGGCCGACGAGCAGTACTTC.

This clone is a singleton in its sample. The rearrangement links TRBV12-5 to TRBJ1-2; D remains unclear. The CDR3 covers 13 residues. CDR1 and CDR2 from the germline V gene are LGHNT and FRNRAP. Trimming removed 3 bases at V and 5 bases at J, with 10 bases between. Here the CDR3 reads CASGFARWYGYTF. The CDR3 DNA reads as TGTGCTAGTGGTTTTGCTAGGTGGTATGGCTACACCTTC.

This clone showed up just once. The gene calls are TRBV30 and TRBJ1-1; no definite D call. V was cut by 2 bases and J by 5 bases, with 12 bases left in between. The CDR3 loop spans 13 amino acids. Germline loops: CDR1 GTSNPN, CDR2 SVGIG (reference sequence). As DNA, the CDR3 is TGTGCCTGGAGTAGGCGGAGAGAAACTGAAGCTTTCTTT. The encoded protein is CAWSRRRETEAFF.

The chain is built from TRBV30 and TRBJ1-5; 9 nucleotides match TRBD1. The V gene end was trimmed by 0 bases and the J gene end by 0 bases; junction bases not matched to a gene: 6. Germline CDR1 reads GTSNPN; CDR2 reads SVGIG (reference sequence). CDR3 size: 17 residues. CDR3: CAWSVPRTGDSNQPQHF. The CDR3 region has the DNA TGTGCCTGGAGTGTACCCCGGACAGGGGATAGCAATCAGCCCCAGCATTTT.

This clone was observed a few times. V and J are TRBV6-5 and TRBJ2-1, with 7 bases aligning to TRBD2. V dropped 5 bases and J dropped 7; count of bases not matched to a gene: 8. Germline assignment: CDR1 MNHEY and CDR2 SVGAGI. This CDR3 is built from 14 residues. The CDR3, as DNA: TGTGCCAGCAGTCGCCGCGGGGGTGCAAATGAGCAGTTCTTC. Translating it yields CASSRRGGANEQFF.

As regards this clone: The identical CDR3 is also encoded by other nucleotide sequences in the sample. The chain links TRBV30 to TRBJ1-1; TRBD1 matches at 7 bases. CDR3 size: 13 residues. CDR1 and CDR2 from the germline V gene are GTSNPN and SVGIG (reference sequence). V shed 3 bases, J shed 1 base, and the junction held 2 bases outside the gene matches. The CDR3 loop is CAWSRQGNTEAFF. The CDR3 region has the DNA TGTGCCTGGAGCAGACAGGGGAACACTGAAGCTTTCTTT.